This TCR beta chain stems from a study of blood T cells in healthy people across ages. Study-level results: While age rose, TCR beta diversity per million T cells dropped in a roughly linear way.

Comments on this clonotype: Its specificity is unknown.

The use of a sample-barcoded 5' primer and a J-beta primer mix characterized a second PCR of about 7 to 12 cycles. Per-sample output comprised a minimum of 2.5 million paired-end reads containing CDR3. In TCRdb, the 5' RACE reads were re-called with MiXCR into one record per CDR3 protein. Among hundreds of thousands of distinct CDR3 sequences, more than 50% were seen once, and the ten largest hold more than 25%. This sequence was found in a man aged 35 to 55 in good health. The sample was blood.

The CDR3 loop reads CASRLTSEKTQYF. CDR3 DNA: TGTGCCAGCAGGCTCACTAGCGAAAAGACCCAGTACTTC. The V call is TRBV7-6, the J call TRBJ2-5; 7 bases agree with TRBD2. J lost 6 bases, V lost 6 bases, and 7 bases had no gene match. Germline V gene sequence: CDR1 SGHVS, CDR2 FNYEAQ. CDR3 length: 13 residues.